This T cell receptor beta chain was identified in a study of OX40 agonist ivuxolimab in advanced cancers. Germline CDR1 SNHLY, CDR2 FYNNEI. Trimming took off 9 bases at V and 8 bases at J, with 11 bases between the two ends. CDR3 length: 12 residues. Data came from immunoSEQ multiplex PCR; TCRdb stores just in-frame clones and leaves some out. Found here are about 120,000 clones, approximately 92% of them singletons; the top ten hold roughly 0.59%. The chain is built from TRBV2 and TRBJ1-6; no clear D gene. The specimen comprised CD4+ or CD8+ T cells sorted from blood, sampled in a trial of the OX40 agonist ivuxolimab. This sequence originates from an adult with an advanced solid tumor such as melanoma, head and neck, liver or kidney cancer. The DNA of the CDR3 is TGTGCCAGTCAGGCGTCGTATTCACCCCTCCACTTT. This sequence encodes CASQASYSPLHF. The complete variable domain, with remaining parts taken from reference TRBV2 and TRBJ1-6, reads EPEVTQTPSHQVTQMGQEVILRCVPISNHLYFYWYRQILGQKVEFLVSFYNNEISEKSEIFDDQFSVERPDGSNFTLKIRSTKLEDSAMYFCASQASYSPLHFGNGTRLTVT.